The TCR beta chain described here comes from a study of T cell repertoires in cytomegalovirus infection. V was trimmed by 1 base and J by 2 bases, leaving 6 bases between them. CDR3 size: 13 residues. For this clonotype: What it recognizes is unknown.

TCRdb used MiXCR to reprocess the reads, holding one entry per CDR3 protein. This table holds 200,000 or so distinct CDR3 sequences, approximately 38% found once. The sequencing here drew on CD8+ T cells from cultured PBMCs, taken from culture after CMV antigen stimulation. This sequence joins TRBV12-3 or TRBV12-4 and TRBJ2-7; TRBD2 is a possible D gene (5 bases). The source is a human donor in good health (CMV status not recorded). Some clones in this sample may be carry-over from other donors' samples. CDR3 sequence (DNA): TGTGCCAGCAGTTTAGATAGCGCCTACGAGCAGTACTTC. Its translation: CASSLDSAYEQYF.